These 16 T cell receptor beta chains were sequenced from one sample in a study of CD4 T cells in relation to SARS-CoV-2 and coronaviruses. Generated by immunoSEQ multiplex PCR, the TCRdb table keeps only in-frame clones and is missing some. The table records about 40,000 clones, 77% of them present only once. These receptors' targets are unknown. Material for sequencing was memory CD4+ T cells from PBMCs, cultured in vitro. The receptors derive from an adult with COVID-19.

The chain carries TRBV2 and TRBJ1-1; a weak D match, TRBD1 (5 bases). V was cut by 6 bases and J by 0 bases, with 8 bases left in between. CDR3 length: 13 residues. CDR1 and CDR2 (germline): SNHLY, FYNNEI. CDR3 DNA: TGTGCCAGCAGAACAGGAATGAACACTGAAGCTTTCTTT. This translates into CASRTGMNTEAFF.

This clone was seen a handful of times. The chain employs TRBV10-3 and TRBJ2-7; a weak D match, TRBD2 (6 bases). Germline CDR1 ENHRY, CDR2 SYGVKD. CDR3 size: 12 residues. The germline V and J ends were trimmed by 4 bases and 6 bases, with 10 bases remaining between them. CDR3 sequence (DNA): TGTGCCATCAGTGCGGAGGGCGGCGAGCAGTACTTC. Residues: CAISAEGGEQYF.

This sequence joins TRBV5-1 and TRBJ2-5, with D perhaps matching TRBD1 (6 bases). V was trimmed by 6 bases and J by 2 bases, leaving 14 bases between them. Germline V gives CDR1 SGHRS, CDR2 YFSETQ. This CDR3 contains 14 residues. The CDR3 bases are TGCGCCAGCACTACGTGGGACATGCAAGAGACCCAGTACTTC. Its protein is CASTTWDMQETQYF.

This sequence joins TRBV5-1 and TRBJ2-2; a possible D gene is TRBD2 (5 bases). This CDR3 has 15 residues. Germline V gives CDR1 SGHRS, CDR2 YFSETQ. Trimming took off 5 bases at V and 4 bases at J, with 15 bases between the two ends. The CDR3 DNA is TGCGCCAGCAGAAGAGTGACGGGAAGCACCGGGGAGCTGTTTTTT. Its protein product is CASRRVTGSTGELFF.

V usage is TRBV4-1 and J usage is TRBJ2-7, with 11 bases matching TRBD2. The germline CDR1 and CDR2 sequences are MGHRA and YSYEKL. The length of the CDR3 is 16 residues. V lost 3 bases, J lost 0 bases, and 4 bases stayed unmatched. The CDR3 spells CASSHGTSGNSYEQYF. DNA for the CDR3: TGCGCCAGCAGCCACGGGACTAGCGGTAACTCCTACGAGCAGTACTTC.

The chain employs TRBV14 and TRBJ1-2; D might be TRBD1 (5 bases). V was clipped by 1 base and J by 4 bases, with 16 bases between them. The CDR3 runs 16 residues. CDR1 SGHDN and CDR2 FVKESK come from the germline V gene. The CDR3 DNA follows: TGTGCCAGCAGCCAAGCGCCCGGGACTTCCCTCTATGGCTACACCTTC. This translates into CASSQAPGTSLYGYTF.

V usage is TRBV28 and J usage is TRBJ1-5; D remains unclear. The CDR3 totals 14 residues. V was pared by 3 bases and J by 5 bases, with 11 bases between. CDR1 MDHEN and CDR2 SYDVKM come from the germline V gene. CDR3: CASSLITVHQPQHF. CDR3 in DNA: TGTGCCAGCAGTTTGATCACGGTGCATCAGCCCCAGCATTTT.

V is TRBV18 and J is TRBJ1-2, with 7 bases aligning to TRBD1. CDR3 length: 13 residues. Trimming at V came to 4 bases and at J to 8 bases, leaving 7 bases not matched to a gene. Germline assignment: CDR1 KGHSH and CDR2 LQKENI. The CDR3 bases are TGTGCCAGCTCACAGAACGACAGGGACGGCTACACCTTC. Its translation is CASSQNDRDGYTF.

This chain connects TRBV19 to TRBJ2-1; the match to TRBD2 covers 12 bases. V trimming: 3 bases; J trimming: 7 bases; junction bases outside the gene matches: 13. Germline CDR1 LNHDA, CDR2 SQIVND (reference sequence). There are 18 residues in the CDR3. CDR3 in DNA: TGTGCCAGTAGTATTCGGACTTCTCTAGCGGGGGGGGGAAATGAGCAGTTCTTC. Its protein is CASSIRTSLAGGGNEQFF.

The chain is built from TRBV28 and TRBJ1-3; tentative D call: TRBD1 (5 bases). CDR3 length equals 13 residues. From germline, CDR1 is MDHEN and CDR2 SYDVKM. V lost 8 bases to trimming and J lost 7 bases, with 15 bases between them. The CDR3 DNA reads as TGTGCCAGCGGAGGACACGGTCACAACACCATATATTTT. Encoded protein: CASGGHGHNTIYF.

The chain recombines TRBV29-1 with TRBJ2-2, with D uncertain. Trimming pared 2 bases from V and 6 bases from J, leaving 10 bases between. The germline V gene has CDR1 SQVTM and CDR2 ANQGSEA. The length of the CDR3 is 13 residues. The CDR3 loop is CSVEKIRAGELFF. CDR3 bases: TGCAGCGTTGAAAAAATTCGGGCCGGGGAGCTGTTTTTT.

V gene TRBV3-1 (or the pseudogene TRBV3-2) combines with J gene TRBJ2-1; 7 positions agree with TRBD1. Losses at the gene ends were 2 bases for V and 14 bases for J; bases not matched to a gene: 9. The CDR3 spans 13 residues. Germline CDR1 LGHDT, CDR2 YNNKEL (reference sequence). This chain's CDR3 is CASSQNRGLREFF. CDR3 DNA: TGTGCCAGCAGCCAAAATAGGGGGCTTCGGGAGTTCTTC.

This chain links TRBV28 with TRBJ2-7, with D tentatively TRBD1 (5 bases). This CDR3 region has 17 residues. The germline V gene encodes CDR1 MDHEN and CDR2 SYDVKM. The V gene lost 3 bases and the J gene lost 5 bases, with 23 bases spanning the gap. This CDR3 is CASSFYLLTQGGHEQYF. The CDR3 bases are TGTGCCAGCAGTTTCTATCTCCTGACGCAGGGTGGCCACGAGCAGTACTTC.

V gene TRBV20-1 combines with J gene TRBJ1-5; D remains ambiguous. This CDR3 contains 9 residues. The germline gives CDR1 DFQATT, CDR2 SNEGSKA (reference sequence). The germline V and J ends were trimmed by 3 bases and 11 bases, with 5 bases remaining between them. The CDR3 DNA follows: TGCAGTGCTAGCCCCGCCCAGCATTTT. Translation gives CSASPAQHF.

This chain's CDR3 is CASSQDTGVEDYTF. The DNA for the CDR3 is TGCGCCAGCAGCCAAGATACAGGGGTGGAAGACTACACCTTC. The rearrangement joins TRBV4-3 to TRBJ1-2; 7 bases fit TRBD1. The CDR3 totals 14 residues. After removal of 0 bases from V and 10 bases from J, the junction contained 8 bases not matched to a gene. CDR1 and CDR2 (germline): LGHNA, YSLEER.

This clone was recorded only once. DNA of the CDR3: TGCGCCAGCAGCAGGGACAGGTCCTATGGCTACACCTTC. This encodes CASSRDRSYGYTF. The chain recombines TRBV5-1 with TRBJ1-2; TRBD1 aligns across 8 bases. V dropped 4 bases and J dropped 4; count of bases not matched to a gene: 3. Per germline, CDR1 SGHRS and CDR2 YFSETQ. This CDR3 region has 13 residues.